Sequencing of this T cell receptor beta chain was carried out in a study of regulatory T cells in long-lasting Graves disease. Study-wide results and limits: Sharing of public clonotypes was greater in persistent patients (under 3,000) than in new patients (about 970).

Time point in this sample: persistent/refractory GD, antithyroid drugs over 5 years with positive TRAb. Making the TCR library involved RNA that had been extracted from PBMCs. American Thyroid Association guidelines defined Graves' disease diagnosis. This clonotype was picked up many times. What it recognizes is unknown. The CDR3 has 16 residues. CDR1 is MNHNS, CDR2 SASEGT, per germline. V lost 2 bases and J 0 bases, leaving 10 bases between the germline ends. Arm-PCR of CDR3 regions with iRepertoire HTBI primers generated TCR beta libraries. Authors' data handling: Sample data revealed some 58 TRBV and over 12 TRBJ segments. Each CDR3 protein gets one entry after TCRdb re-called the multiplex PCR reads with MiXCR. These V and J calls are TCRdb output, not the study's own analysis. Among 300,000 to 400,000 distinct CDR3 sequences listed, about 18% were seen once.

The clonotype originates from a female donor with Graves disease. The chain carries TRBV6-1 and TRBJ2-2, with D hard to call. Sequences were derived from peripheral blood mononuclear cells (PBMCs), sampled when the disease was refractory, from a patient treated with antithyroid drugs. Written as DNA, the CDR3 is TGTGCCAGCAGTGAAATGGTTAGGTCGAACACCGGGGAGCTGTTTTTT. It yields the protein CASSEMVRSNTGELFF.